This T cell receptor (beta chain) was retrieved from a study of blood T cell repertoires in COVID-19. Cohorts were assigned according to the clinical history that participants reported. This CDR3 has 12 residues. Germline values: CDR1 MNHEY, CDR2 SVGAGI. V dropped 3 bases and J dropped 4 bases, with 6 bases sitting between them. Authors' methods: Cell counts per sample came from amplifying reference gene primers. Method: immunoSEQ multiplex PCR; TCRdb's copy keeps in-frame clones and lacks some. The V and J calls and clone size are taken from that table; D and trimming were inferred from the DNA. The profile shows roughly 300,000 clones, 87% of them singletons.

Sequencing was done on a sample of PBMCs or T cells enriched from blood (not recorded which). The TCR was taken from a woman aged 25 to 39 who had recovered from COVID-19. The genes are TRBV6-5 and TRBJ1-1; D remains ambiguous. The CDR3, as DNA: TGTGCCAGCAGTTATCCGAGCACTGAAGCTTTCTTT. Amino acid sequence: CASSYPSTEAFF.